Below are 3 T cell receptor beta chains sequenced from a single sample in a study of draining lymph node invasion in breast cancer. TCRdb ran MiXCR on the bulk RNA-seq reads and lists one entry per CDR3 protein. The sample has around 2,400 distinct CDR3 sequences, roughly 70% seen once. Memory regulatory T cells were sorted as CD4+ CD45RA- CD25high cells. Sequencing was carried out using sorted memory Tregs from a lymph node. Receptors were obtained from a female donor with luminal breast cancer.

This clonotype has only a few counts. The V gene is TRBV7-2, the J gene TRBJ2-3; no reliable D call. CDR1 SGHTA and CDR2 FQGNSA come from the germline V gene. V lost 1 base to trimming and J lost 2 bases, with 4 bases between them. The CDR3 is made up of 13 amino acids. In nucleotides, the CDR3 is TGTGCCAGCAGCTTAGTGGACACAGATACGCAGTATTTT. As protein: CASSLVDTDTQYF.

The chain uses TRBV28 and TRBJ2-1, with 10 bases fitting TRBD1. CDR1 is MDHEN, CDR2 SYDVKM, per germline. This CDR3 is 16 amino acids long. V lost 6 bases, J lost 6 bases, and 11 bases stayed unmatched. In nucleotides, the CDR3 is TGTGCCAGCAGCCCATTGGGGGACAGGGGCTCCAATGAGCAGTTCTTC. Its protein is CASSPLGDRGSNEQFF.

This rearrangement joins TRBV7-2 to TRBJ2-5, with 15 nucleotides matching TRBD2. CDR1 is SGHTA, CDR2 FQGNSA, per germline. This CDR3 contains 17 residues. The V segment lost 4 bases and the J segment 5 bases; nucleotides outside the gene matches: 8. CDR3 nucleotides: TGTGCCAGCAGCTCTTTTGGGACTAGCGGGAGGCTGGAGACCCAGTACTTC. Translating gives CASSSFGTSGRLETQYF.